Below, 15 T cell receptor beta chains from the same sample are listed, as sequenced in a study of blood T cells in healthy people across ages (dated by TCRdb to between 2015 and 2016). The protocol used for the library was 5' RACE. Sequencer: Illumina HiSeq 2500. The second PCR ran for roughly 6 to 11 cycles and used a J-beta primer mix along with a sample-barcoded 5' primer. TCRdb reprocessing: public reads trimmed at Q25 with fastp, clones called with MiXCR, in-frame beta chains kept. Records with the same CDR3 protein are collapsed into one entry carrying the most frequent genes and DNA. This sample has 650,000 to 800,000 distinct CDR3 sequences in its table, and 40% to 50% of those were observed once. The ten most abundant clones make up roughly 19% of the sample. Sequencing used blood. Receptors were obtained from a man in his 60s in good health.

The chain has TRBV30 and TRBJ1-2; no definite D call. This CDR3 has 12 residues. The ends were cut back, 4 bases at V and 4 bases at J, with 10 bases in the middle. Germline CDR1 is GTSNPN and CDR2 is SVGIG (reference sequence). In nucleotides, the CDR3 is TGTGCCTGGAACACGGGCGGCTATGGCTACACCTTC. Residues: CAWNTGGYGYTF.

This clonotype was counted once. A junction boundary mismatches the germline segment, possibly from a read error. The V call is TRBV20-1, the J call TRBJ2-1, with D unclear. The CDR3 extends over 14 amino acids. CDR1 and CDR2 (germline): DFQATT, SNEGSKA (reference sequence). The CDR3 nucleotides read TGCAGTGCTCTAACCCGGGCCATAAACAATGAGCGGTTCTTC. Its protein is CSALTRAINNERFF.

J is TRBJ2-7 and V is TRBV7-2, with 8 bases matching TRBD1. The CDR3 runs 14 residues. V was pared by 4 bases and J by 4 bases, with 6 bases of the junction left unmatched. CDR1 and CDR2 from the germline V gene are SGHTA and FQGNSA. CDR3 region: CASSSDRQGYEQYF. The CDR3 DNA reads as TGTGCCAGCAGCTCAGACCGACAGGGGTACGAGCAGTACTTC.

V and J are TRBV5-1 and TRBJ1-4, with TRBD1 matching over 9 bases. This CDR3 spans 19 amino acids. The germline CDR1 and CDR2 sequences are SGHRS and YFSETQ. Trimming took 0 bases from V and 5 from J; bases not matched to a gene: 14. The CDR3 bases are TGCGCCAGCAGCTTGGGTTGGGGATCAACCGGGACAGGGAATGAAAAACTGTTTTTT. Translating it yields CASSLGWGSTGTGNEKLFF.

CDR3 residues: CASSLGPRRDTQYF. The CDR3 nucleotides read TGTGCCAGCAGCCTCGGACCCCGGAGAGATACGCAGTATTTT. This chain links TRBV13 with TRBJ2-3; D remains unclear. This CDR3 contains 14 residues. Germline V gene data show CDR1 as PRHDT and CDR2 as FYEKMQ (reference sequence). Trimming shortened V by 5 bases and J by 5 bases, and 14 bases separated the two germline ends.

J is TRBJ1-1 and V is TRBV29-1; the D is unclear. V was shortened by 3 bases and J by 5 bases, with 10 bases between the two germline ends. Germline V lookup: CDR1 SQVTM, CDR2 ANQGSEA. The CDR3 is made up of 12 amino acids. The CDR3 DNA follows: TGCAGCGTTGAGGGTTTGCGGACTGAAGCTTTCTTT. It encodes CSVEGLRTEAFF.

This clonotype was detected a few times. This sequence joins TRBV11-3 and TRBJ1-5, with D maybe TRBD1 (6 bases). CDR1 SGHNT and CDR2 YENEEA come from the germline V gene. This CDR3 region has 13 residues. The ends were cut back, 5 bases at V and 7 bases at J, with 12 bases in the middle. Here the CDR3 DNA reads TGTGCCAGCAGCCCGGACAGTACCCAGCCCCAGCATTTT. This codes for CASSPDSTQPQHF.

In its sample, this clonotype was seen a few times. This sequence joins TRBV6-2 or TRBV6-3 and TRBJ2-7, with unresolved D. CDR1 is MNHEY, CDR2 SVGEGT, per germline. The CDR3 consists of 13 residues. Trimming stripped 3 bases from V and 2 bases from J, with 8 bases between. The DNA of the CDR3 is TGTGCCAGCAGTTATGACCCAGCCTACGAGCAGTACTTC. It encodes CASSYDPAYEQYF.

This clonotype was found a few times. The chain joins TRBV6-5 to TRBJ2-1; TRBD2 agrees at 8 bases. After removal of 8 bases from V and 7 bases from J, the junction contained 10 bases not matched to a gene. Germline V lookup: CDR1 MNHEY, CDR2 SVGAGI. The CDR3 runs 14 residues. CDR3 loop: CASLPSGGGNEQFF. DNA of the CDR3: TGTGCCAGCCTCCCGAGCGGGGGAGGGAATGAGCAGTTCTTC.

The rearrangement joins TRBV20-1 to TRBJ1-1; tentatively, D is TRBD1 (5 bases). With 5 bases removed from V and 1 base from J, the gap between germline ends came to 11 bases. CDR1 and CDR2 from the germline V gene are DFQATT and SNEGSKA (reference sequence). The CDR3 covers 13 residues. The CDR3 DNA sequence: TGCAGTGCTGAAGGGGTGGGGAACACTGAAGCTTTCTTT. This codes for CSAEGVGNTEAFF.

This chain links TRBV30 with TRBJ2-3; the match to TRBD1 covers 11 bases. The CDR3 consists of 11 residues. CDR1 and CDR2 (germline): GTSNPN, SVGIG (reference sequence). Unmatched junction bases numbered 1, after V lost 8 bases and J lost 6 bases. CDR3 amino acids: CAGTGGDTQYF. The CDR3 DNA follows: TGTGCCGGGACAGGGGGGGATACGCAGTATTTT.

This chain uses TRBV6-1 with TRBJ2-4, with D unresolved. Trimming pared 6 bases from V and 0 bases from J, leaving 9 bases between. This CDR3 contains 14 residues. CDR1 is MNHNS, CDR2 SASEGT, per germline. CDR3 DNA sequence: TGTGCCAGCAGGCAGGCACTAGCCAAAAACATTCAGTACTTC. Protein: CASRQALAKNIQYF.

This clonotype came up once. One junction end does not reproduce the germline sequence, and a read error may be involved. The chain employs TRBV20-1 and TRBJ2-1, with TRBD1 matching over 7 bases. Germline V CDR1 and CDR2: DFQATT, SNEGSKA (reference sequence). This CDR3 is 14 amino acids long. Here the CDR3 DNA reads TGCAGTGCTCCCCGACAGGGCCCCTACAATGAGCAGTTATTC. This codes for CSAPRQGPYNEQLF.

The genes are TRBV11-3 and TRBJ2-1, with D perhaps given as TRBD1 or TRBD2 (5 bases each). Germline V gene sequence: CDR1 SGHNT, CDR2 YENEEA. The CDR3 is 15 residues long. Trimming took 3 bases from V and 4 from J, leaving 13 bases between them. The CDR3 DNA follows: TGTGCCAGCAGCTTGTCTGGGGGTATATACAATGAGCAGTTCTTC. Translated, it gives CASSLSGGIYNEQFF. Combining the CDR3 with reference TRBV11-3 and TRBJ2-1 gives the whole variable domain EAGVVQSPRYKIIEKKQPVAFWCNPISGHNTLYWYLQNLGQGPELLIRYENEEAVDDSQLPKDRFSAERLKGVDSTLKIQPAELGDSAVYLCASSLSGGIYNEQFFGPGTRLTVL.

This clonotype was detected only once. The chain joins TRBV10-2 to TRBJ2-4; 12 bases are shared with TRBD2. CDR1 and CDR2 from the germline V gene are WSHSY and SAAADI. This CDR3 has 14 residues. The V gene end was trimmed by 6 bases and the J gene end by 6 bases; junction bases not matched to a gene: 3. The CDR3 loop is CASRETSGGNIQYF. DNA for the CDR3: TGCGCCAGCAGGGAGACTAGCGGGGGAAACATTCAGTACTTC.